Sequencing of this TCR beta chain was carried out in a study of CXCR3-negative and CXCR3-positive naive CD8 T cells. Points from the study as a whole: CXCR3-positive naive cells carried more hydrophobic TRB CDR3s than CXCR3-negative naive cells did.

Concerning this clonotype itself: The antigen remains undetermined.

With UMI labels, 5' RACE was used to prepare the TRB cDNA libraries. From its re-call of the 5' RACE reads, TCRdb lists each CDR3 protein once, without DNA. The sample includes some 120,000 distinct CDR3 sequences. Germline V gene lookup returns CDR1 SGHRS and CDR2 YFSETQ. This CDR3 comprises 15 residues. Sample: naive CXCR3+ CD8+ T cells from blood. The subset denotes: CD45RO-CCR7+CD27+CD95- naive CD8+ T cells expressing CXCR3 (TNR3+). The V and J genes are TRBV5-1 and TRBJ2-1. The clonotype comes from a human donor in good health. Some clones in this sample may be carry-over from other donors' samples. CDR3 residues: CASAQGRDSGNEQFF.